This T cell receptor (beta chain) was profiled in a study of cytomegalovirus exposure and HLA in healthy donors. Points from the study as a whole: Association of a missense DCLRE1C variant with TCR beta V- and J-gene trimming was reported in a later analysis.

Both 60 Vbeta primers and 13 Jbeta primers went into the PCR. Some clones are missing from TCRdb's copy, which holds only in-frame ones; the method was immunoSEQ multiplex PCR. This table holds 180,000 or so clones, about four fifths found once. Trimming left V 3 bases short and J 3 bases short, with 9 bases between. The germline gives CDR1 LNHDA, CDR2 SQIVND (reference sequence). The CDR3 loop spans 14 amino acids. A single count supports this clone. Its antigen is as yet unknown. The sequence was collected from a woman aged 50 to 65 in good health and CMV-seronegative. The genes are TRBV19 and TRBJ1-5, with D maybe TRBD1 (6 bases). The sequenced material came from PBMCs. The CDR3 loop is CASSMTGVNQPQHF. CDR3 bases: TGTGCCAGTAGTATGACAGGAGTCAATCAGCCCCAGCATTTT.